The 27 T cell receptor beta chains in this list originate from one sample, sequenced in a study of blood T cell repertoires in COVID-19. Sequencing used immunoSEQ multiplex PCR; TCRdb keeps in-frame clones, though not all of them. The data contain around 180,000 clones, less than 85% of them singletons. The sequenced sample consisted of peripheral blood. The receptor source for this set is a woman of 80 years or more with acute or convalescent COVID-19.

For the CDR3, the DNA is TGTGCCAGCAGTTCACCGGGACAGACTAATGAAAAACTGTTTTTT. It encodes CASSSPGQTNEKLFF. The chain links TRBV27 to TRBJ1-4, with 7 bases matching TRBD1. The CDR3 spans 15 residues. Per germline, CDR1 MNHEY and CDR2 SMNVEV (reference sequence). V shed 4 bases, J shed 2 bases, and the junction held 4 bases outside the gene matches.

V gene TRBV30 combines with J gene TRBJ1-6, with D uncertain. The V gene lost 6 bases and the J gene lost 7 bases, with 13 bases spanning the gap. Per germline, CDR1 GTSNPN and CDR2 SVGIG (reference sequence). The CDR3 totals 13 residues. CDR3 in amino acids: CACLLRWNSPLHF. CDR3 in DNA: TGTGCCTGCCTTCTACGTTGGAATTCACCCCTCCACTTT.

The V and J genes are TRBV19 and TRBJ1-5, with TRBD1 matching over 8 bases. CDR3 length: 14 residues. Trimming took 4 bases from V and 9 from J; bases not matched to a gene: 8. Germline V CDR1 and CDR2: LNHDA, SQIVND (reference sequence). CDR3 amino acids: CASSTWTGQRPQHF. The CDR3 nucleotides read TGTGCCAGTAGTACCTGGACAGGGCAGAGGCCCCAGCATTTT.

This chain uses TRBV20-1 with TRBJ1-5; TRBD1 might be the D (6 bases). This CDR3 is 13 amino acids long. Trimming took off 3 bases at V and 3 bases at J, with 9 bases between the two ends. From germline, CDR1 is DFQATT and CDR2 SNEGSKA (reference sequence). This CDR3 reads CSASGQNNQPQHF. DNA of the CDR3: TGCAGTGCTAGTGGACAGAACAATCAGCCCCAGCATTTT.

The V gene is TRBV19, the J gene TRBJ1-1; 7 positions match TRBD1. J gave up 8 bases and V 2 bases, and 5 bases lay outside the gene matches. The germline V gene encodes CDR1 LNHDA and CDR2 SQIVND (reference sequence). This CDR3 has 13 amino acids. CDR3 residues: CASSIMRQGEAFF. The CDR3 DNA follows: TGTGCCAGTAGTATAATGAGACAGGGAGAAGCTTTCTTT.

The chain is built from TRBV6-5 and TRBJ1-1; unclear D gene. The CDR3 loop spans 13 amino acids. V dropped 4 bases and J dropped 0 bases, with 6 bases sitting between them. Germline V CDR1 and CDR2: MNHEY, SVGAGI. In nucleotides, the CDR3 is TGTGCCAGCAGTTTACAGCTGAACACTGAAGCTTTCTTT. Amino acids: CASSLQLNTEAFF.

The rearrangement links TRBV5-4 to TRBJ1-6, with D maybe TRBD1 (6 bases). Germline CDR1 SGHNT, CDR2 YYREEE (reference sequence). CDR3 size: 16 residues. V was shortened by 4 bases and J by 15 bases, with 26 bases between the two germline ends. The CDR3 spells CASSPGQLGSSDGLHF. CDR3 sequence (DNA): TGTGCCAGCAGCCCCGGACAGCTAGGTTCTTCGGACGGCCTCCACTTT.

This clone has just a few counts. The chain uses TRBV11-1 and TRBJ1-4; possible D gene TRBD1, 6 bases. CDR1 is SGHAT and CDR2 is FQDESV in the germline V gene (reference sequence). The CDR3 covers 14 residues. The germline V and J ends were trimmed by 5 bases and 4 bases, with 11 bases remaining between them. The CDR3 protein is CASSPGQFNEKLFF. In DNA, the CDR3 is TGTGCCAGCAGCCCTGGACAGTTTAATGAAAAACTGTTTTTT.

This clone has just a few counts. The chain joins TRBV7-2 to TRBJ1-5, with D hard to call. CDR1 is SGHTA, CDR2 FQGNSA, per germline. CDR3 size: 14 residues. V shed 4 bases and J shed 6 bases, with 13 bases lying between them. Written as DNA, the CDR3 is TGTGCCAGCAGCTCCTCGTTTATCGGTCAGCCCCAGCATTTT. Translated: CASSSSFIGQPQHF.

This chain connects TRBV7-9 to TRBJ2-7; 8 nucleotides agree with TRBD1. The trim removed 1 base at V and 0 bases at J, leaving 8 bases unmatched. Germline V CDR1 and CDR2: SEHNR, FQNEAQ (reference sequence). The CDR3 length is 17 residues. The CDR3 DNA sequence: TGTGCCAGCAGCTTAGTTAGGGGGACAGGACTCTCCTACGAGCAGTACTTC. Its protein product is CASSLVRGTGLSYEQYF.

The CDR3 protein is CASSLSAGNTGELFF. For the CDR3, the DNA is TGTGCCAGCAGTCTTAGCGCGGGAAACACCGGGGAGCTGTTTTTT. The V gene is TRBV2, the J gene TRBJ2-2, with D possibly being TRBD2 (6 bases). Germline V CDR1 and CDR2: SNHLY, FYNNEI. The ends were cut back, 5 bases at V and 2 bases at J, with 12 bases in the middle. The length of the CDR3 is 15 residues.

The chain recombines TRBV27 with TRBJ2-7; 9 bases align to TRBD1. This CDR3 is built from 13 residues. V gave up 6 bases and J gave up 8 bases; unmatched junction bases: 8. Germline V gene lookup returns CDR1 MNHEY and CDR2 SMNVEV (reference sequence). CDR3 sequence reads: CASRGDRGGQQYF. The CDR3 DNA is TGTGCCAGCAGAGGAGACAGGGGGGGTCAGCAGTACTTC.

This clone was counted many times. The V and J genes are TRBV2 and TRBJ1-3; D perhaps matches TRBD1 (6 bases). This CDR3 spans 14 amino acids. Germline CDR1 and CDR2: SNHLY and FYNNEI. The V and J ends lost 3 bases and 4 bases respectively, with 10 bases between them. The CDR3 here is CASSESGTGNTIYF. CDR3 bases: TGTGCCAGCAGTGAGTCAGGGACAGGAAACACCATATATTTT.

This clone was picked up a small number of times. The V and J genes are TRBV28 and TRBJ1-5; 8 bases agree with TRBD1. The junction had 12 bases not matched to a gene; V was cut back by 3 bases and J by 2 bases. The CDR3 extends over 18 amino acids. Germline lookup yields CDR1 MDHEN and CDR2 SYDVKM. The chain's CDR3 is CASSLIMDRDPGNQPQHF. The DNA of the CDR3 is TGTGCCAGCAGTTTGATAATGGACAGGGACCCGGGCAATCAGCCCCAGCATTTT.

This clone was detected a few times. The chain couples TRBV4-2 to TRBJ1-5, with 7 nucleotides matching TRBD1. Germline lookup yields CDR1 LGHNA and CDR2 YNFKEQ. Trimming removed 0 bases from V and 4 bases from J; junction bases left unmatched: 6. The CDR3 totals 16 residues. CDR3 sequence (DNA): TGTGCCAGCAGCCAAGACCCAGGGGGTAGAAATCAGCCCCAGCATTTT. The encoded protein is CASSQDPGGRNQPQHF.

This chain connects TRBV5-8 to TRBJ2-7, with 10 bases lining up with TRBD1. V gave up 7 bases and J gave up 2 bases; unmatched junction bases: 12. Germline CDR1 and CDR2: SGHTS and YDEGEE. The CDR3 sequence is 16 residues long. The CDR3 DNA reads TGTGCCAGCCGGGACAGGGGAGCGGGGGAGACCTACGAGCAGTACTTC. Its translation: CASRDRGAGETYEQYF.

This rearrangement joins TRBV30 to TRBJ1-2; 11 nucleotides match TRBD1. Germline V lookup: CDR1 GTSNPN, CDR2 SVGIG (reference sequence). After removal of 2 bases from V and 13 bases from J, the junction contained 12 bases not matched to a gene. The CDR3 has 14 amino acids. CDR3 region: CAWSPGPGQGVSTF. CDR3 in DNA: TGTGCCTGGAGTCCAGGTCCGGGACAGGGGGTATCCACCTTC.

The rearrangement links TRBV24-1 to TRBJ2-1; maybe TRBD2 (6 bases). The germline gives CDR1 KGHDR, CDR2 SFDVKD. The CDR3 sequence is 12 residues long. The V end was cut by 11 bases, the J end by 5 bases, with 12 bases between. The CDR3 DNA follows: TGTGCCATCAGCCGGGAGCACAATGAGCAGTTCTTC. Protein: CAISREHNEQFF.

This chain uses TRBV5-1 with TRBJ2-2; the D is unclear. In germline, CDR1 is SGHRS, CDR2 YFSETQ. The CDR3 extends over 11 amino acids. V lost 0 bases to trimming and J lost 9 bases, with 3 bases between them. The CDR3 loop is CASSLARELFF. Written as DNA, the CDR3 is TGCGCCAGCAGCTTGGCTCGGGAGCTGTTTTTT.

This chain connects TRBV10-3 to TRBJ1-2; no firm D call. The CDR3 totals 14 residues. The germline gives CDR1 ENHRY, CDR2 SYGVKD. V was clipped by 8 bases and J by 4 bases, with 17 bases between them. CDR3 protein: CAISPGEVGYGYTF. CDR3 sequence (DNA): TGTGCCATCTCCCCCGGGGAAGTGGGCTATGGCTACACCTTC.

V gene TRBV3-1 (or the pseudogene TRBV3-2) combines with J gene TRBJ2-1, with D unclear. Germline V lookup: CDR1 LGHDT, CDR2 YNNKEL (reference sequence). The CDR3 has 12 residues. V was cut by 0 bases and J by 9 bases, with 6 bases left in between. CDR3 amino acids: CASSQDRVEQFF. CDR3 bases: TGTGCCAGCAGCCAAGATCGTGTTGAGCAGTTCTTC.

V gene TRBV6-1 combines with J gene TRBJ2-2; tentatively, D is TRBD2 (6 bases). Trimming shortened V by 6 bases and J by 1 base, and 9 bases separated the two germline ends. The CDR3 loop spans 14 amino acids. Germline V lookup: CDR1 MNHNS, CDR2 SASEGT. Written as DNA, the CDR3 is TGTGCCAGCAGAACGGGAGTGAACACCGGGGAGCTGTTTTTT. This encodes CASRTGVNTGELFF.

The chain couples TRBV28 to TRBJ1-1; TRBD1 might be the D (5 bases). This CDR3 spans 14 amino acids. Trimming cost V 8 bases and J 4 bases, with 17 bases left between them. Germline V gene lookup returns CDR1 MDHEN and CDR2 SYDVKM. The CDR3 loop is CASLSGAPGTEAFF. The CDR3 coding sequence is TGTGCCAGCCTAAGTGGGGCGCCGGGCACTGAAGCTTTCTTT.

The CDR3 sequence: CASSQVGGGNTIYF. Written as DNA, the CDR3 is TGCGCCAGCAGCCAAGTCGGGGGAGGAAACACCATATATTTT. The chain couples TRBV4-1 to TRBJ1-3; tentatively, D is TRBD1 (5 bases). Germline CDR1 is MGHRA and CDR2 is YSYEKL. The CDR3 loop spans 14 amino acids. V lost 1 base, J lost 4 bases, and 8 bases lay in between.

The V and J genes are TRBV6-2 or TRBV6-3 and TRBJ1-5; a weak D match, TRBD1 (6 bases). The CDR3 length is 13 residues. Germline assignment: CDR1 MNHEY and CDR2 SVGEGT. The V end was cut by 4 bases, the J end by 5 bases, with 9 bases between. This chain's CDR3 is CASSFGGDQPQHF. CDR3 bases: TGTGCCAGCAGTTTTGGGGGCGATCAGCCCCAGCATTTT.

The V gene is TRBV6-5, the J gene TRBJ2-1, with no clear D. The CDR3 runs to 14 residues. The V end lost 2 bases, the J end lost 11 bases, and 16 bases lay between the germline ends. The germline gives CDR1 MNHEY, CDR2 SVGAGI. CDR3 residues: CASSYDTTLSKQFF. CDR3 coding DNA: TGTGCCAGCAGTTACGATACTACCCTCTCTAAGCAGTTCTTC.

The J gene is TRBJ1-6, the V gene TRBV5-1; D is possibly TRBD1 (5 bases). Trimming took 0 bases from V and 10 from J, leaving 11 bases between them. The germline CDR1 and CDR2 sequences are SGHRS and YFSETQ. The CDR3 runs 14 residues. The DNA of the CDR3 is TGCGCCAGCAGCTTGGCCGGAGGGGAATCACCCCTCCACTTT. Residues: CASSLAGGESPLHF.